This is a list of T cell receptor beta chains from one sample in a study of CD8 T cell repertoires and HIV-1 epitope variants. For these receptors, no antigen is known. This table comes from immunoSEQ multiplex PCR, and its TCRdb copy is limited to in-frame clones, with some not included. The sample records thousands of clones, around three fifths being singletons. Material: cultured CD8+ T cells derived from PBMCs. The receptors shown here come from a male donor with HIV. Both conserved end residues are part of each CDR3. D genes are given only for firm matches. Clone size is shown for a subset of rows, as once, few, many or a class of expanded clone.

V gene,D gene,clone size,J gene,CDR3 DNA,CDR3 protein
TRBV5-6,-,few,TRBJ1-3,TGTGCCAGCAGCGAGACCCCGTCTGGAAACACCATATATTTT,CASSETPSGNTIYF
TRBV14,-,few,TRBJ1-1,TGTGCCAGCAGCCTCGGGGCCACTGAAGCTTTCTTT,CASSLGATEAFF
TRBV2,-,-,TRBJ2-1,TGTGCCAGCAATCCCCCGGGGGCAAATGAGCAGTTCTTC,CASNPPGANEQFF
TRBV4-1,TRBD2,-,TRBJ2-1,TGCGCCAGCAGCCAAGACCGCCCTAGCGGGGTTTACAATGAGCAGTTCTTC,CASSQDRPSGVYNEQFF
TRBV5-8,TRBD2,few,TRBJ2-3,TGTGCCAGCAGCCCTACTAGCGGGGTCGCCACAGATACGCAGTATTTT,CASSPTSGVATDTQYF
TRBV4-1,TRBD1,few,TRBJ1-2,TGCGCCAGCAGCCAAGATCCGCAGGGGGCGCAAAGCTATGGCTACACCTTC,CASSQDPQGAQSYGYTF
TRBV19,-,few,TRBJ2-7,TGTGCCAGTAGACTACTGGGGGGCGACGAGCAGTACTTC,CASRLLGGDEQYF
TRBV7-2,-,-,TRBJ2-7,TGTGCCAGCAGCTTAGACGCCAGATACGAGCAGTACTTC,CASSLDARYEQYF
TRBV19,TRBD2,-,TRBJ2-1,TGTGCCAGTAGTATCCTAGCGGGCTACAATGAGCAGTTCTTC,CASSILAGYNEQFF
TRBV5-4,TRBD1,few,TRBJ2-7,TGTGCCAGCAGCCGGACAGGGGAAATTAACGAGCAGTACTTC,CASSRTGEINEQYF
TRBV9,-,-,TRBJ2-7,TGTGCCAGCAGCGACGACTACCTTGGGAACTACGAGCAGTACTTC,CASSDDYLGNYEQYF